A selection of T cell receptor beta chains follows, all from one sample in a study of T cell responses to AZD1222 COVID-19 vaccine. TCRdb's table, derived via immunoSEQ multiplex PCR, lists solely in-frame clones and lacks some. This sample has about 110,000 clones, with roughly nine tenths found just once. The sequences come from peripheral blood, collected on day 0 of AZD1222 vaccination. The origin of the receptors is an adult in good health. Both conserved end residues are part of each CDR3. The order of the fields is J gene, D gene, V gene, clone size, CDR3 DNA, CDR3 protein. D genes are given only for firm matches. The size field is filled for only some rows; it gives once, few, many or a size class.

J gene: TRBJ1-2; D gene: NA; V gene: TRBV3-1/TRBV3-2; clone size: once; CDR3 DNA: TGTGCCAGCAGCCAAGAGGGCCCGGGAGGCCGGGGGGGCTACACCTTC; CDR3 protein: CASSQEGPGGRGGYTF
J gene: TRBJ2-7; D gene: NA; V gene: TRBV6-5; clone size: NA; CDR3 DNA: TGTGCCAGCAGTCTAACCGGGACAAGCTACGAGCAGTACTTC; CDR3 protein: CASSLTGTSYEQYF
J gene: TRBJ2-7; D gene: NA; V gene: TRBV27; clone size: NA; CDR3 DNA: TGTGCCAGCAGTTTGTGGAACAGAGCCTACGAGCAGTACTTC; CDR3 protein: CASSLWNRAYEQYF
J gene: TRBJ1-6; D gene: NA; V gene: TRBV7-9; clone size: NA; CDR3 DNA: TGTGCCAGCAGCTTAGGAGGGGTAGTTTCACCCCTCCACTTT; CDR3 protein: CASSLGGVVSPLHF
J gene: TRBJ1-2; D gene: NA; V gene: TRBV16; clone size: few; CDR3 DNA: TGTGCCAGCAGCCAAGGTAGGACTGCGACTAACTATGGCTACACCTTC; CDR3 protein: CASSQGRTATNYGYTF
J gene: TRBJ2-7; D gene: TRBD2; V gene: TRBV7-8; clone size: NA; CDR3 DNA: TGTGCCAGCAGCCGAGGACTAGCGGGGACCTACGAGCAGTACTTC; CDR3 protein: CASSRGLAGTYEQYF
J gene: TRBJ1-1; D gene: NA; V gene: TRBV4-3; clone size: NA; CDR3 DNA: TGCGCCAGCAGCCAATCCACGAGAGCGAACACTGAAGCTTTCTTT; CDR3 protein: CASSQSTRANTEAFF
J gene: TRBJ2-7; D gene: NA; V gene: TRBV2; clone size: once; CDR3 DNA: TGTGCCAGCAGGACTCTGGGCTACGAGCAGTACTTC; CDR3 protein: CASRTLGYEQYF
J gene: TRBJ2-2; D gene: NA; V gene: TRBV5-1; clone size: NA; CDR3 DNA: TGCGCCAGCAGCTTGGCAGGGAACACCGGGGAGCTGTTTTTT; CDR3 protein: CASSLAGNTGELFF
J gene: TRBJ1-2; D gene: NA; V gene: TRBV6-4; clone size: few; CDR3 DNA: TGTGCCAGCAGTGACTCAGGAGATGCAGTGGGCCTCACCTTC; CDR3 protein: CASSDSGDAVGLTF
J gene: TRBJ2-5; D gene: TRBD2; V gene: TRBV19; clone size: few; CDR3 DNA: TGTGCCAGTCGGGAAGCGGGGGGGCGTCAGGAGACCCAGTACTTC; CDR3 protein: CASREAGGRQETQYF
J gene: TRBJ2-7; D gene: TRBD1; V gene: TRBV24-1; clone size: once; CDR3 DNA: TGTGCCACCAGTGACCCCGACAGGGTACAAGAGCAGTACTTC; CDR3 protein: CATSDPDRVQEQYF
J gene: TRBJ2-7; D gene: TRBD2; V gene: TRBV5-1; clone size: NA; CDR3 DNA: TGCGCCAGCAGCTTGGACTCTGGGGGGGTGCCGTACGAGCAGTACTTC; CDR3 protein: CASSLDSGGVPYEQYF
J gene: TRBJ2-2; D gene: TRBD1; V gene: TRBV7-6; clone size: few; CDR3 DNA: TGTGCCAGCAGCCCCCCCGCGACAGGGGTCACCGGGGAGCTGTTTTTT; CDR3 protein: CASSPPATGVTGELFF
J gene: TRBJ2-5; D gene: TRBD1; V gene: TRBV29-1; clone size: NA; CDR3 DNA: TGCAGCGTTGATGGACAGGGCAAGACCCAGTACTTC; CDR3 protein: CSVDGQGKTQYF